This TCR beta chain was observed in a study of shared clonotypes between healthy human individuals (dated by TCRdb to the early 2020s). About the full investigation: The cohort included three men and a couple of women between 18 and 49 years of age. Between about 0.94 and 8.9 billion PBMCs per donor were obtained by leukapheresis. For each donor, three plates each were used for CD4 naive and CD4 memory, two plates were used for CD8 naive, and one plate was used for CD8 memory. The study deeply sequenced blood TCR repertoires of several healthy adults to estimate repertoire size and the extent of clonotype sharing between individuals. To increase sequencing depth and limit assay-specific biases, TCR repertoire library preparation and sequencing were carried out by different laboratories using diverse techniques. Findings and caveats that apply to the study as a whole: Compared with non-shared clonotypes, clonotypes shared by all four sorted-subset donors had higher generation probabilities. Only blood was sampled, and tissue TCR repertoires likely differ from those in blood. The genetic and exposure-history diversity represented was limited by the small number of donors. Even with the large sequencing depth, rarefaction of the sorted-subset datasets indicated that sequencing was incomplete. Based on pairwise subsampling, the degree of clonotype sharing among donors was expected to be affected by sequencing depth. Across a few donors, approximately 5% of naive CD4, roughly 3.4% of naive CD8, approximately 2.5% of memory CD4, and roughly 0.41% of memory CD8 clonotypes were shared. Naive subsets generally had larger estimated clonotype richness than memory subsets.

Using the deep immunoSEQ assay, multiplex PCR amplified TCR CDR3 regions from genomic DNA. Extracted genomic DNA from each cell subset was spread evenly across all wells of several immunoSEQ 96-well plates, with each plate serving as a replicate. For sorted subsets, each replicate PCR was loaded with about 0.2 ug genomic DNA, equivalent to about 30,000 T cell genomes. Purified libraries were quantified with a Qubit 3.0 fluorometer, sized on a Bioanalyzer 2100, and re-quantified with the KAPA Library Quantification kit. Every immunoSEQ 96-well plate was sequenced on a dedicated single-read 150-cycle Illumina NextSeq 550 flow cell. Per the source publication's procedure: Because only junctional sequences without quality scores were contained in the immunoSEQ output, filtering matching that applied to full-length reads could not be performed. To assign V/J genes and CDR3, sequences were annotated using PyIR, a Python wrapper for IgBLAST v1.9, with IMGT germline references. Any read was removed if the V/J assignment was weak (E-value above 1e-6), the CDR3 was missing, or the read contained stop codons, out-of-frame junctions, or ambiguous translated residues. A V3J clonotype was defined by an identical inferred V gene, J gene, and CDR3 amino acid sequence. To compute the percentage overlap between repertoires, the number of shared unique clonotypes was divided by the size of the smaller repertoire. RTK rarefaction, the Chao1 estimator, and Recon v2.1 estimates of unobserved clonotypes were used to assess repertoire richness. Generation probabilities were computed with OLGA for all TCRbeta clonotypes obtained by the gDNA method from a few donors. TCRdb took over this immuneACCESS table, retaining in-frame rearrangements with V and J assigned. Such tables are incomplete; in checked studies, under half of the missing clones stem from an unresolved V gene, and the remainder is unexplained. That table supplies the V and J calls and clone size; D and trimming were determined from the DNA. Counted in this sample were roughly 700,000 clones; approximately 79% of them appeared once. More than 1.5% of the sample is in the top ten clones.

The donors were healthy, HIV-negative adults who had no recently reported acute infections or vaccinations. Every donor was a Caucasian adult living in Nashville, Tennessee, USA. CD4+ T cells were enriched by magnetic negative selection, after which naive cells were positively selected on CD45RA and the negative fraction was taken as the memory subset. Blood was collected by leukapheresis, and PBMCs were isolated by Ficoll-Histopaque density gradient centrifugation and then cryopreserved in liquid nitrogen vapor phase. Purity and quantity of every magnetically sorted T cell population were checked by analytical flow cytometry. Genomic DNA was isolated from each sorted fraction and quantified by UV absorbance on a Nanodrop 2000c. For this clone: This clone's antigen is unknown. It has no much larger one-base neighbor in the sample; base qualities were not kept.

CDR1 is given as SGHRS and CDR2 as YFSETQ, both from the germline V gene. Including cysteine and phenylalanine, the CDR3 has 12 amino acids. Just CDR3 DNA is preserved here, 36 bases in frame from base 1. The germline ends are 3 bases apart after V is trimmed by 0 bases and J by 3 bases. The rearrangement joined TRBV5-1 to TRBJ2-5; no D gene call is confident. The specimen was memory CD4+ T cells sorted from blood. Sample cell subset or site, as interpreted from the label and publication: CD45RA-negative fraction. The origin of this receptor is a woman in her twenties or thirties in good health. The sequenced DNA: TGCGCCAGCAGCTTGGATAAAGAGACCCAGTACTTC. Translated, it gives CASSLDKETQYF.